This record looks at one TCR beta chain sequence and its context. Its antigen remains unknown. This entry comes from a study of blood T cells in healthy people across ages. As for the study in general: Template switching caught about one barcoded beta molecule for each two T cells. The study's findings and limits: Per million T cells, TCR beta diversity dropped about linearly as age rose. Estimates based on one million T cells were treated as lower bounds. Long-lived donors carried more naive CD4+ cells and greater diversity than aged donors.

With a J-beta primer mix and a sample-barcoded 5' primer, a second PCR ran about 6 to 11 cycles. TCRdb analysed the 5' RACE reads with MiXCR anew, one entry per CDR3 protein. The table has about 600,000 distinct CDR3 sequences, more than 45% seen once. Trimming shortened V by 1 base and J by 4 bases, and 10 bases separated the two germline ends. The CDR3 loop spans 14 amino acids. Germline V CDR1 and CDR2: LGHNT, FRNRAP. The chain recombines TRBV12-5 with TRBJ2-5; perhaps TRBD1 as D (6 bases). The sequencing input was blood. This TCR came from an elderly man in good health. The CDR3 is CASGLEGRGETQYF. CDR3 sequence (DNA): TGTGCTAGTGGTTTGGAAGGCAGGGGAGAGACCCAGTACTTC. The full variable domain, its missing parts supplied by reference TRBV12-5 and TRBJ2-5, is DARVTQTPRHKVTEMGQEVTMRCQPILGHNTVFWYRQTMMQGLELLAYFRNRAPLDDSGMPKDRFSAEMPDATLATLKIQPSEPRDSAVYFCASGLEGRGETQYFGPGTRLLVL.